This TCR beta chain appears in the sequencing data of a study of blood T cell repertoires in COVID-19. Study context: The cDNA or gDNA used as material had been derived from T cells, B-cell-depleted T cells, or PBMCs.

This CDR3 is 14 amino acids long. CDR1 is KGHSH, CDR2 LQKENI, per germline. The V and J ends lost 4 bases and 4 bases respectively, with 13 bases between them. TCRdb's copy holds only in-frame clones and misses some; the assay was immunoSEQ multiplex PCR. Of fewer than 200,000 clones listed, 75% to 80% are singletons. The sequenced sample consisted of peripheral blood. V is TRBV18 and J is TRBJ2-5, with D possibly being TRBD2 (6 bases). The origin of this receptor is a woman between 45 and 60 years old with active or convalescent COVID-19. CDR3 region: CASSRFGGAETQYF. In DNA, the CDR3 is TGTGCCAGCTCACGTTTCGGCGGGGCAGAGACCCAGTACTTC.